This T cell receptor (beta chain) was sequenced in a study of blood T cell repertoires in COVID-19. Study-wide background: The United States, Italy and Spain were the sources of the acute and convalescent COVID-19 samples.

CDR3 length equals 13 residues. Between the trimmed V and J ends, which lost 5 bases and 3 bases, there was a span of 8 bases. Germline CDR1 MNHEY, CDR2 SMNVEV (reference sequence). Original analysis: Estimated nucleated cell counts came from reference gene primer amplification. Sequenced by immunoSEQ multiplex PCR; TCRdb stores in-frame clones only, minus some. For V, J and clone size, that table is used; D and trimming come from the DNA. The sample records around 210,000 clones, about three quarters being singletons. The receptor was isolated from a woman between 70 and 85 years old with acute or convalescent COVID-19. The chain joins TRBV27 to TRBJ1-5; D gene uncertain. The sample taken for sequencing was peripheral blood. CDR3 loop: CASSPFVNQPQHF. The DNA for the CDR3 is TGTGCCAGCAGTCCCTTCGTCAATCAGCCCCAGCATTTT.